This T cell receptor beta chain was retrieved from a study of Ad26.COV2.S vaccination and SARS-CoV-2 variants. A note on this clone: Its target is unknown.

The germline gives CDR1 SGHNT, CDR2 YENEEA. The V gene lost 4 bases and the J gene lost 2 bases, with 9 bases spanning the gap. The CDR3 loop spans 13 amino acids. Study-level points and caveats: Individuals receiving vaccine had higher spike-specific TCR breadth than placebo recipients did. Breadth, reportedly substantial, characterized the spike-specific CD8+ and CD4+ T cell responses after vaccination.

The treatment denotes: roughly 20 received Ad26.COV2.S at low or high dose, single or two shots; roughly 5 received placebo; per-sample allocation not given. At day 63 after the first vaccine or placebo injection, samples were drawn. The repertoire was sequenced with immunoSEQ multiplex PCR; TCRdb's copy has only in-frame clones and lacks some. Of over 300,000 clones listed, under 90% are singletons. This receptor was identified in a person between 18 and 59 years old who received the Ad26.COV2.S COVID-19 vaccine or a placebo. This rearrangement joins TRBV11-3 to TRBJ2-7; D is undetermined. The sequencing here drew on peripheral blood, taken in a trial of Ad26.COV2.S vaccine versus placebo. The CDR3 sequence: CASSYGSTYEQYF. The CDR3 DNA follows: TGTGCCAGCAGCTATGGGTCAACCTACGAGCAGTACTTC.